The following is a TCR beta chain sequence with its context. Its antigen is not known. This sample was included in a study of memory CD4+ T cells and cytomegalovirus serostatus. Sequencing used immunoSEQ multiplex PCR; TCRdb keeps in-frame clones, though not all of them. Among under 55,000 clones, approximately 78% were seen once, and the ten largest hold roughly 0.71%. Study-wide results and caveats: Repertoires predicted CMV serostatus with median bootstrapped AUC of 0.95. Suggested: most of the CMV-linked TCR signature lies in CD4+ memory cells. Each of 65 to 70 CMV-associated TCRbeta sequences occurred in one to five individuals.

Single viable CD3+CD4+CD8-CD45RO+ cells were sorted as the memory CD4+ T cells. Donors' CMV status reflects serum IgG against pp150, pp28, p38, p52. J lost 6 bases, V lost 7 bases, and 8 bases had no gene match. Germline lookup yields CDR1 MNHNS and CDR2 SASEGT. This CDR3 has 13 residues. The genes are TRBV6-1 and TRBJ1-1; 7 nucleotides align to TRBD1. This TCR derives from an adult in good health and CMV-seronegative. Sequencing was carried out using memory CD4+ T cells from blood. Here the CDR3 reads CASIRQGPSEAFF. CDR3 nucleotides: TGTGCCAGCATCAGACAGGGACCTTCTGAAGCTTTCTTT.